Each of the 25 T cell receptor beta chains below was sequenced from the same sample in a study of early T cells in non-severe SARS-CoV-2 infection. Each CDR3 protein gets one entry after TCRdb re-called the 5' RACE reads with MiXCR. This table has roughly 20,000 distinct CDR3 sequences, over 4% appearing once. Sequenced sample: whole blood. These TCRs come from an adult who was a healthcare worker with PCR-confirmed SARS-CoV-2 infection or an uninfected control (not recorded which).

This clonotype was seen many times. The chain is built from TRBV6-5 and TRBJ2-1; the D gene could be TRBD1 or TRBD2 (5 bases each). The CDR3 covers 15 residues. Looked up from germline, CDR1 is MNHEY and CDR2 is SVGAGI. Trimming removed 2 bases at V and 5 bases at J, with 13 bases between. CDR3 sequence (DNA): TGTGCCAGCAGTTACGCCTTTGGGGGTGACAATGAGCAGTTCTTC. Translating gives CASSYAFGGDNEQFF.

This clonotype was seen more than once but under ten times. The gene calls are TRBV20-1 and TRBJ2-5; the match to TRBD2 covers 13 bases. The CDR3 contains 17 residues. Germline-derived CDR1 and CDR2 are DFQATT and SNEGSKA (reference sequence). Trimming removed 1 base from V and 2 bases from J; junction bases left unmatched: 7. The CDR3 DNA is TGCAGTGCTAGAGTCCCGGGACTAGCGGGAAGACAAGAGACCCAGTACTTC. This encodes CSARVPGLAGRQETQYF.

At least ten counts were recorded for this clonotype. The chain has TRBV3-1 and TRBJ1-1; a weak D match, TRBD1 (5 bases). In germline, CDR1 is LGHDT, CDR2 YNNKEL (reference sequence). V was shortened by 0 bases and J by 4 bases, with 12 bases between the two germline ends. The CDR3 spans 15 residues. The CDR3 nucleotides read TGTGCCAGCAGCCAAGATGGGGCAAGTGTCACTGAAGCTTTCTTT. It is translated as CASSQDGASVTEAFF. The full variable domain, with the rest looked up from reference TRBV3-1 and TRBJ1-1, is DTAVSQTPKYLVTQMGNDKSIKCEQNLGHDTMYWYKQDSKKFLKIMFSYNNKELIINETVPNRFSPKSPDKAHLNLHINSLELGDSAVYFCASSQDGASVTEAFFGQGTRLTVV.

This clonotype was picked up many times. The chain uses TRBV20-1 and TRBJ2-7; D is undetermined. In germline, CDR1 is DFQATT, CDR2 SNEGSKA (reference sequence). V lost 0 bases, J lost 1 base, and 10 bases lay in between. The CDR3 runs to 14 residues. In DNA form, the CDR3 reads TGCAGTGCTAGAGATAAACTACGGTCCTACGAGCAGTACTTC. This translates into CSARDKLRSYEQYF.

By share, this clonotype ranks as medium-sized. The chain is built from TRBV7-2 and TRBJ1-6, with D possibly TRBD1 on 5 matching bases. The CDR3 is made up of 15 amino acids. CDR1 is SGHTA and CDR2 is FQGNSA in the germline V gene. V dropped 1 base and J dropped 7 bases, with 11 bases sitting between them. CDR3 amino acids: CASSLVPGGNSPLHF. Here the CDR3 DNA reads TGTGCCAGCAGCTTAGTCCCGGGGGGAAATTCACCCCTCCACTTT.

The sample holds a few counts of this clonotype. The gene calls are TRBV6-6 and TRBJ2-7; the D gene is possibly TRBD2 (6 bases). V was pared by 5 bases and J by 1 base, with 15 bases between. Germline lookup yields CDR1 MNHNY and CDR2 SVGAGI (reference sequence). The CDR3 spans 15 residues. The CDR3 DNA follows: TGTGCCAGCAGTCCCCTCGGAGGGAGGTCCTACGAGCAGTACTTC. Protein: CASSPLGGRSYEQYF.

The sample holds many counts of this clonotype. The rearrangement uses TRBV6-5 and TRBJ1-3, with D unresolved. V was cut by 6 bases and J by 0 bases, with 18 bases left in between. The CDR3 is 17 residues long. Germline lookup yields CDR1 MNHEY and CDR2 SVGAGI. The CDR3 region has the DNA TGTGCCAGCAGCCCCAGCTTATTGGGTCACTCTGGAAACACCATATATTTT. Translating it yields CASSPSLLGHSGNTIYF.

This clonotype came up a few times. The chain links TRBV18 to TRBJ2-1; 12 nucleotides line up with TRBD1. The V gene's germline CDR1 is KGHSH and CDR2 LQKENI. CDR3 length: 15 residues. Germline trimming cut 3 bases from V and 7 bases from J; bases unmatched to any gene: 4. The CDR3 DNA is TGTGCCAGCTCACCCGGGACAGGGGGCTCGAATGAGCAGTTCTTC. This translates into CASSPGTGGSNEQFF.

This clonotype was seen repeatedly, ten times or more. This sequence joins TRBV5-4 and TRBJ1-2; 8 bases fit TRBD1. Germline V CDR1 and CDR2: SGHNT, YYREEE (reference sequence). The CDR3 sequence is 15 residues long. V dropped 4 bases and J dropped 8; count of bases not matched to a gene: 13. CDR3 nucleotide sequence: TGTGCCAGCAGCACGGGACAGGTCATAACTTACGGCTACACCTTC. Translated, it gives CASSTGQVITYGYTF.

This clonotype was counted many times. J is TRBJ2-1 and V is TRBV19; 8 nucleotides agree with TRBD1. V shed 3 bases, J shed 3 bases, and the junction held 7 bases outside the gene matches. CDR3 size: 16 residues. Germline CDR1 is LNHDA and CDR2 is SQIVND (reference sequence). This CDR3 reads CASSMRPGGDYNEQFF. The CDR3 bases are TGTGCCAGTAGTATGAGGCCAGGGGGCGACTACAATGAGCAGTTCTTC.

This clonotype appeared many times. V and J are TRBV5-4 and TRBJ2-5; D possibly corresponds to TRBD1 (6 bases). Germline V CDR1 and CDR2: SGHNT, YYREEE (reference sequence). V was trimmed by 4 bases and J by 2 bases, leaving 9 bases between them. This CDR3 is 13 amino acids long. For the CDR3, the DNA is TGTGCCAGCAGCAAGGACAGACAAGAGACCCAGTACTTC. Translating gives CASSKDRQETQYF.

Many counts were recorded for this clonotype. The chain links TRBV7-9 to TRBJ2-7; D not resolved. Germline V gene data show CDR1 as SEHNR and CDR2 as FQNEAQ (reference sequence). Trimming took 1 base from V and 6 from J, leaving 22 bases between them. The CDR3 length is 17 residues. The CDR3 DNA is TGTGCCAGCAGCTTAGTATTGGGCGGCGTTGGCCTCCGCGAGCAGTACTTC. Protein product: CASSLVLGGVGLREQYF. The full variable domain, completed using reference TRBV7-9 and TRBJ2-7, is DTGVSQNPRHKITKRGQNVTFRCDPISEHNRLYWYRQTLGQGPEFLTYFQNEAQLEKSRLLSDRFSAERPKGSFSTLEIQRTEQGDSAMYLCASSLVLGGVGLREQYFGPGTRLTVT.

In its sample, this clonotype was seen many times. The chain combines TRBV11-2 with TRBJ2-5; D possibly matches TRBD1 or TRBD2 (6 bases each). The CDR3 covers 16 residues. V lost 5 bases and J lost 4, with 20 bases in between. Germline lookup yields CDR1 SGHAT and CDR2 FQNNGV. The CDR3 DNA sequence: TGTGCCAGCAGCCCCTATTACGGCAGGGGAGGAGAGACCCAGTACTTC. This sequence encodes CASSPYYGRGGETQYF.

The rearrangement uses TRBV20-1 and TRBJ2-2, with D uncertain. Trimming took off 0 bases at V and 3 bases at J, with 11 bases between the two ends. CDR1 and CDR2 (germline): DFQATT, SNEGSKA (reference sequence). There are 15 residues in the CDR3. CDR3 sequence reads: CSARDQETYTGELFF. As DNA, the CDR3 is TGCAGTGCTAGAGATCAGGAGACTTACACCGGGGAGCTGTTTTTT.

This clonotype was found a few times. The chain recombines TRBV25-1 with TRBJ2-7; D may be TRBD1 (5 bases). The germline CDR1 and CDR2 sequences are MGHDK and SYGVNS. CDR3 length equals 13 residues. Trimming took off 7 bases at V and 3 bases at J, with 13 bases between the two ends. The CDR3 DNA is TGTGCCAGCATGGACACCGTTATCTACGAGCAGTACTTC. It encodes CASMDTVIYEQYF.

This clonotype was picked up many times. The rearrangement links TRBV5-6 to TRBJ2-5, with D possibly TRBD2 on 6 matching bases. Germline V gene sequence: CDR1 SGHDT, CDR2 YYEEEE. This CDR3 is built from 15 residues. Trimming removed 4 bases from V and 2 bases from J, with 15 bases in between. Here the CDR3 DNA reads TGTGCCAGCAGCAACTACCCTGGGGGGCAAGAGACCCAGTACTTC. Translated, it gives CASSNYPGGQETQYF. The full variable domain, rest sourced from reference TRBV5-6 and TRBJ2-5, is DAGVTQSPTHLIKTRGQQVTLRCSPKSGHDTVSWYQQALGQGPQFIFQYYEEEERQRGNFPDRFSGHQFPNYSSELNVNALLLGDSALYLCASSNYPGGQETQYFGPGTRLLVL.

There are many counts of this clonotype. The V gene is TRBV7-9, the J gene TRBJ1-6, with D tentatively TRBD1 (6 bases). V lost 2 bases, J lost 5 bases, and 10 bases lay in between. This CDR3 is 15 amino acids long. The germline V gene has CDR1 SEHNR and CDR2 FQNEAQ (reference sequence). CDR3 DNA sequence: TGTGCCAGCAGCTTACAGGCAGGGGATAATTCACCCCTCCACTTT. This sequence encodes CASSLQAGDNSPLHF.

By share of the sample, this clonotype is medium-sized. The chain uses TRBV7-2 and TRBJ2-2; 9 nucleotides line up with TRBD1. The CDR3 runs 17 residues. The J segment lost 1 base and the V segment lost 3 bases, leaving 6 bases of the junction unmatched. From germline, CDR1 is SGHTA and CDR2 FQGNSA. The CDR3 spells CASSFGGTGMNTGELFF. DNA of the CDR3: TGTGCCAGCAGCTTTGGAGGGACAGGGATGAACACCGGGGAGCTGTTTTTT.

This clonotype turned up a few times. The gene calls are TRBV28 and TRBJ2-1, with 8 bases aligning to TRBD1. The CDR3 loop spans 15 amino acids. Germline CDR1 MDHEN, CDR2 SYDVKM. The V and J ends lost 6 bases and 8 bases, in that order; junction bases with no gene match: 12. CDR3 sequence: CASSPGTGTSYEQFF. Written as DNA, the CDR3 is TGTGCCAGCAGCCCCGGGACAGGAACTAGCTATGAGCAGTTCTTC.

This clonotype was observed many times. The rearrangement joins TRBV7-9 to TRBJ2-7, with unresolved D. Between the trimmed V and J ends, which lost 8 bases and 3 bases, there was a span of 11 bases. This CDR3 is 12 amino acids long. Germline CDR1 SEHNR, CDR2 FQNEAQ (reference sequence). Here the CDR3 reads CASGDFRYEQYF. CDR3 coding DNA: TGTGCCAGCGGTGACTTCCGCTACGAGCAGTACTTC.

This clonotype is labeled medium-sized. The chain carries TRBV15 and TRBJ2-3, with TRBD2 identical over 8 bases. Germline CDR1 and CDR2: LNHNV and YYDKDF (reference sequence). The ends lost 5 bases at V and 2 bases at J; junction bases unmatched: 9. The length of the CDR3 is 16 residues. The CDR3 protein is CATSSGLAEDTDTQYF. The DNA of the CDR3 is TGTGCCACCAGCTCAGGACTAGCCGAGGACACAGATACGCAGTATTTT.

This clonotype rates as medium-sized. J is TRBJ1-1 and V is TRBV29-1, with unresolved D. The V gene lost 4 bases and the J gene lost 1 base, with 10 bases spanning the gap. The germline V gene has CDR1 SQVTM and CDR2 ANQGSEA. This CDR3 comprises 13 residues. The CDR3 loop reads CSVADSGNTEAFF. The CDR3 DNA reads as TGCAGCGTTGCGGACTCAGGGAACACTGAAGCTTTCTTT. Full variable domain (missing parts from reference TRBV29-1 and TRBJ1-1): SAVISQKPSRDICQRGTSLTIQCQVDSQVTMMFWYRQQPGQSLTLIATANQGSEATYESGFVIDKFPISRPNLTFSTLTVSNMSPEDSSIYLCSVADSGNTEAFFGQGTRLTVV.

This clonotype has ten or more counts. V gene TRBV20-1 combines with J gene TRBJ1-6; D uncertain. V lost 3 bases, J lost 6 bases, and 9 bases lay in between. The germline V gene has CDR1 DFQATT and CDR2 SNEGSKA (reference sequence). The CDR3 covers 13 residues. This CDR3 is CSARDRVNSPLHF. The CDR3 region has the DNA TGCAGTGCTAGGGATAGGGTTAATTCACCCCTCCACTTT.

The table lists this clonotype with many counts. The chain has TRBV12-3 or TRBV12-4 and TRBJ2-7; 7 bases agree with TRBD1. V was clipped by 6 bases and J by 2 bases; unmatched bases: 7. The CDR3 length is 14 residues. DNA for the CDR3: TGTGCCAGCAGGCCACCCGGGACAGCCTACGAGCAGTACTTC. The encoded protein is CASRPPGTAYEQYF.

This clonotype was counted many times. This CDR3 is CSVAVTGFLETQYF. In DNA form, the CDR3 reads TGCAGCGTGGCAGTGACAGGGTTCTTGGAGACCCAGTACTTC. The chain carries TRBV29-1 and TRBJ2-5; 7 positions agree with TRBD1. Germline V gene sequence: CDR1 SQVTM, CDR2 ANQGSEA. Germline trimming cut 6 bases from V and 5 bases from J; bases unmatched to any gene: 12. The CDR3 sequence is 14 residues long. Full variable domain (missing parts from reference TRBV29-1 and TRBJ2-5): SAVISQKPSRDICQRGTSLTIQCQVDSQVTMMFWYRQQPGQSLTLIATANQGSEATYESGFVIDKFPISRPNLTFSTLTVSNMSPEDSSIYLCSVAVTGFLETQYFGPGTRLLVL.